Below, one TCR beta chain is given with its context. Trimming took 4 bases from V and 5 from J; bases not matched to a gene: 7. Germline CDR1 is SGHRS and CDR2 is YFSETQ. The CDR3 sequence is 14 residues long. The data derive from a study of shared clonotypes between healthy human individuals. Researchers divided each subset's genomic DNA evenly across several immunoSEQ plates. Clones were read by immunoSEQ multiplex PCR, and TCRdb kept only the in-frame ones, dropping some. Here the sample spans around 2,000,000 clones, 85% to 95% being singletons. This receptor was taken from a man aged 18 to 29 in good health. The V call is TRBV5-1, the J call TRBJ2-3; 7 bases line up with TRBD1. Sequenced sample: naive CD4+ T cells sorted from blood. The subset: CD45RA+ positively selected. DNA of the CDR3: TGCGCCAGCAGCATAGGGGGCGCAATAGATACGCAGTATTTT. Protein product: CASSIGGAIDTQYF. The variable domain in full, completed from reference TRBV5-1 and TRBJ2-3, reads KAGVTQTPRYLIKTRGQQVTLSCSPISGHRSVSWYQQTPGQGLQFLFEYFSETQRNKGNFPGRFSGRQFSNSRSEMNVSTLELGDSALYLCASSIGGAIDTQYFGPGTRLTVL.